A single sample is the source of the 5 T cell receptor beta chains below, sequenced in a study of T cell responses to AZD1222 COVID-19 vaccine. This table comes from immunoSEQ multiplex PCR, and its TCRdb copy is limited to in-frame clones, with some not included. This table holds some 130,000 clones, 92% found once. The input for sequencing was peripheral blood, taken 28 days after the second AZD1222 dose. These receptors were taken from an adult who received the AZD1222 COVID-19 vaccine.

The gene calls are TRBV10-3 and TRBJ2-7, with 13 bases lining up with TRBD2. The CDR3 is 15 amino acids. Trimming cost V 2 bases and J 4 bases; bases outside gene matches: 2. Germline V gene data show CDR1 as ENHRY and CDR2 as SYGVKD. CDR3 protein: CAISEGLAGVYEQYF. Written as DNA, the CDR3 is TGTGCCATCAGTGAGGGACTAGCGGGAGTGTACGAGCAGTACTTC.

This chain connects TRBV28 to TRBJ1-2, with D perhaps matching TRBD1 (6 bases). CDR1 and CDR2 (germline): MDHEN, SYDVKM. V dropped 5 bases and J dropped 3 bases, with 19 bases sitting between them. This CDR3 spans 16 amino acids. CDR3: CASSGAGAPYYYGYTF. The DNA for the CDR3 is TGTGCCAGCAGTGGGGCGGGGGCCCCGTACTACTATGGCTACACCTTC.

V gene TRBV11-2 combines with J gene TRBJ1-4; tentative D call: TRBD1 (5 bases). This CDR3 comprises 15 residues. Germline V gives CDR1 SGHAT, CDR2 FQNNGV. V was trimmed by 4 bases and J by 3 bases, leaving 12 bases between them. The CDR3 protein is CASSWSQGSNEKLFF. CDR3 DNA: TGTGCCAGCAGCTGGTCCCAGGGCTCTAATGAAAAACTGTTTTTT.

On this clone itself: This CDR3 is also generated by other DNA sequences in the sample. The CDR3 DNA reads TGTGCCAGCAGCCAACTAGCGGGAACCTACGAGCAGTACTTC. This sequence encodes CASSQLAGTYEQYF. V and J are TRBV3-1 (or the pseudogene TRBV3-2) and TRBJ2-7; 9 nucleotides match TRBD2. V gave up 2 bases and J gave up 2 bases; unmatched junction bases: 1. Germline values: CDR1 LGHDT, CDR2 YNNKEL (reference sequence). The CDR3 is 14 amino acids.

The chain couples TRBV28 to TRBJ2-1, with 8 bases aligning to TRBD2. This CDR3 contains 15 residues. After removal of 4 bases from V and 5 bases from J, the junction contained 7 bases not matched to a gene. Germline-derived CDR1 and CDR2 are MDHEN and SYDVKM. Here the CDR3 reads CASSYRDGGDNEQFF. As DNA, the CDR3 is TGTGCCAGCAGTTACCGGGACGGGGGGGACAATGAGCAGTTCTTC.